This TCR beta chain comes out of a study of identifying expanded T cells in peripheral blood. Study-wide findings and caveats: Clone count variance between roughly 2-week samples rose with total template count.

The protocol was immunoSEQ multiplex PCR, while the TCRdb copy is restricted to in-frame clones and leaves out a portion. The sample yields under 95,000 clones, about 91% seen once. A word on this clone: The antigen remains undetermined.

Trimming took 0 bases from V and 8 from J, leaving 10 bases between them. This CDR3 has 13 residues. CDR1 and CDR2 from the germline V gene are MNHEY and SVGAGI. V is TRBV6-5 and J is TRBJ1-1; the D gene is possibly TRBD1 (5 bases). This TCR derives from a person between 18 and 75 years old in good health. Sequenced sample: blood. This CDR3 reads CASSYSGQSEAFF. The CDR3 region has the DNA TGTGCCAGCAGTTACTCGGGGCAGAGCGAAGCTTTCTTT.